This T cell receptor (beta chain) was identified during a study of post-analysis software for immune sequencing data. Whole-study results and caveats: Comparison of patients with controls showed five TRBV segments more frequent in patients, TRBV5-6, TRBV5-1 and TRBV20-1 among them.

The CDR3 sequence is 12 residues long. With 3 bases removed from V and 4 bases from J, the gap between germline ends came to 10 bases. Germline lookup yields CDR1 DFQATT and CDR2 SNEGSKA (reference sequence). Unique-molecular-identifier-tagged TCR beta cDNA libraries were used. TCRdb fed the PCR reads into MiXCR, producing one record per CDR3 protein. Here the sample spans approximately 250,000 distinct CDR3 sequences, about 38% being singletons. This clonotype was counted ten times or more. Its antigen is not identified. The receptor was isolated from a girl aged 10 to 17 with multiple sclerosis. The specimen was blood. The chain joins TRBV20-1 to TRBJ2-7, with a weak D call TRBD1 (6 bases). The CDR3 coding sequence is TGCAGTGCTAGCCGGCAGGGGTACGAGCAGTACTTC. Translation gives CSASRQGYEQYF.